Each of the 32 T cell receptor beta chains below was sequenced from the same sample in a study of neurological immune-mediated disorders. MiXCR was run by TCRdb on the 5' RACE reads, yielding one entry per CDR3 protein. The sample consists of 85,000 to 100,000 distinct CDR3 sequences, 3% to 4% of them appearing once. The sequenced sample consisted of PBMCs. These receptors all stem from a woman aged 18 to 35 with multiple sclerosis.

This clonotype was found many times. This chain links TRBV5-5 with TRBJ2-7; 7 bases match TRBD2. Per germline, CDR1 SGHKS and CDR2 YYEKEE (reference sequence). The junction had 10 bases not matched to a gene; V was cut back by 5 bases and J by 2 bases. The CDR3 totals 15 residues. The CDR3 reads CASRRAGTGPYEQYF. CDR3 coding DNA: TGTGCCAGCAGGAGAGCGGGGACGGGGCCCTACGAGCAGTACTTC.

This clonotype has a count of ten or more. Here the CDR3 DNA reads TGTGCCAGCAGCCAGCCCCAAGCGGGAGGGGCGCAGTATTTT. As protein: CASSQPQAGGAQYF. V gene TRBV7-3 combines with J gene TRBJ2-3; 10 bases fit TRBD2. V was pared by 5 bases and J by 10 bases, with 9 bases of the junction left unmatched. Germline loops: CDR1 SGHTA, CDR2 FQGTGA. The CDR3 covers 14 residues.

This clonotype was found many times. This chain links TRBV3-1 with TRBJ2-3, with D maybe TRBD1 (6 bases). V was shortened by 3 bases and J by 4 bases, with 17 bases between the two germline ends. The CDR3 runs 16 residues. Germline loops: CDR1 LGHDT, CDR2 YNNKEL (reference sequence). CDR3 amino acids: CASSHLTGSSSDTQYF. In DNA, the CDR3 is TGTGCCAGCAGCCACCTGACAGGATCTTCCTCAGATACGCAGTATTTT.

The table lists this clonotype with many counts. The J gene is TRBJ2-7, the V gene TRBV20-1, with D unresolved. The CDR3 extends over 14 amino acids. Trimming took off 4 bases at V and 2 bases at J, with 15 bases between the two ends. Germline CDR1 is DFQATT and CDR2 is SNEGSKA (reference sequence). CDR3 sequence (DNA): TGCAGTGCTACTAAAATCCCGGAGCCCTACGAGCAGTACTTC. Encoded protein: CSATKIPEPYEQYF.

For this clonotype: A read error is possible here, since a much larger clone lies one base away. The J gene is TRBJ1-1, the V gene TRBV7-2, with 7 bases aligning to TRBD1. V trimming: 0 bases; J trimming: 5 bases; junction bases outside the gene matches: 3. CDR1 is SGHTA, CDR2 FQGNSA, per germline. The CDR3 length is 14 residues. This chain's CDR3 is CASSLATQGTEAFF. As DNA, the CDR3 is TGTGCCAGCAGCTTAGCCACACAGGGGACTGAAGCTTTCTTT.

This clonotype was seen a handful of times. The chain couples TRBV20-1 to TRBJ1-1; 9 bases are a match to TRBD1. Germline V gene sequence: CDR1 DFQATT, CDR2 SNEGSKA (reference sequence). The CDR3 runs to 13 residues. V shed 5 bases and J 4 bases; nucleotides not matched to a gene: 5. CDR3 amino acids: CSAGDREATEAFF. DNA of the CDR3: TGCAGTGCTGGGGACAGGGAAGCCACTGAAGCTTTCTTT.

This clonotype was observed many times. V and J are TRBV12-3 or TRBV12-4 and TRBJ1-5; D not resolved. This CDR3 region has 13 residues. V lost 3 bases and J 4 bases, leaving 7 bases between the germline ends. CDR3 nucleotides: TGTGCCAGCAGTTTCGGATGGAATCAGCCCCAGCATTTT. This gives the protein CASSFGWNQPQHF.

This clonotype was detected ten times or more. This chain joins TRBV4-2 and TRBJ1-1; no definite D call. Trimming removed 5 bases at V and 7 bases at J, with 11 bases between. Per the germline V gene, CDR1 is LGHNA and CDR2 is YNFKEQ. This CDR3 is built from 12 residues. CDR3 in DNA: TGTGCCAGCAGCGAAGGTCCATATGAAGCTTTCTTT. This encodes CASSEGPYEAFF.

There are many counts of this clonotype. The chain joins TRBV3-1 to TRBJ1-1; D is perhaps TRBD1 (5 bases). The CDR3 extends over 15 amino acids. Between the trimmed V and J ends, which lost 4 bases and 1 base, there was a span of 13 bases. The germline gives CDR1 LGHDT, CDR2 YNNKEL (reference sequence). The CDR3 coding sequence is TGTGCCAGCAGCCTCCGGGACCGGGGGAACACTGAAGCTTTCTTT. Translating it yields CASSLRDRGNTEAFF.

This clonotype was detected many times. One end of the junction is discordant with germline, which a read error may explain. V and J are TRBV20-1 and TRBJ1-2; a possible D gene is TRBD1 (5 bases). The germline V gene encodes CDR1 DFQATT and CDR2 SNEGSKA (reference sequence). The CDR3 is 13 residues long. The CDR3 coding sequence is TGCAGTGTTAGACCGGGGGTCGACTATGGCTACACCTTC. Its protein is CSVRPGVDYGYTF.

This clonotype was picked up many times. The genes are TRBV11-2 and TRBJ1-1; the D gene is possibly TRBD1 (6 bases). Germline CDR1 reads SGHAT; CDR2 reads FQNNGV. This CDR3 has 13 residues. V dropped 5 bases and J dropped 7 bases, with 14 bases sitting between them. The CDR3 DNA reads TGTGCCAGCAGCCCAGGGGCAGTGCGTGAAGCTTTCTTT. Residues: CASSPGAVREAFF.

Many counts were recorded for this clonotype. The chain employs TRBV4-3 and TRBJ2-7; the D gene is possibly TRBD2 (5 bases). Deletions cut 0 bases from V and 1 base from J, with 13 bases between. The length of the CDR3 is 16 residues. Germline V gene sequence: CDR1 LGHNA, CDR2 YSLEER. The CDR3 region is CASSQDGIGDSYEQYF. The CDR3 nucleotides read TGCGCCAGCAGCCAAGATGGGATCGGGGATTCCTACGAGCAGTACTTC.

There are many counts of this clonotype. The CDR3 bases are TGTGCCACCAGGGGTGACGCGAACTACGGGGAGACCCAGTACTTC. The encoded protein is CATRGDANYGETQYF. J is TRBJ2-5 and V is TRBV2; D might be TRBD1 (6 bases). This CDR3 spans 15 amino acids. From germline, CDR1 is SNHLY and CDR2 FYNNEI. V gave up 10 bases and J gave up 5 bases, with 23 bases separating them.

This clonotype has only a few counts. This chain joins TRBV20-1 and TRBJ2-7, with TRBD2 matching 8 bases. V shed 4 bases and J 6 bases; nucleotides not matched to a gene: 17. CDR3 length: 16 amino acids. The V gene's germline CDR1 is DFQATT and CDR2 SNEGSKA (reference sequence). CDR3 protein: CSAIHGGGPISSEQYF. The CDR3 DNA reads TGCAGTGCTATTCATGGCGGGGGGCCCATTTCATCCGAGCAGTACTTC.

This clonotype was picked up many times. The gene calls are TRBV6-6 and TRBJ1-4; 8 bases map to TRBD1. The CDR3 covers 15 residues. J gave up 13 bases and V 6 bases, and 16 bases lay outside the gene matches. CDR1 is MNHNY, CDR2 SVGAGI, per germline (reference sequence). This CDR3 is CASSDGQGPSEILFF. CDR3 DNA sequence: TGTGCCAGCAGCGATGGACAGGGCCCAAGTGAGATACTGTTTTTT.

V is TRBV20-1 and J is TRBJ1-2; a weak D match, TRBD1 (5 bases). Trimming stripped 6 bases from V and 4 bases from J, with 18 bases between. Per germline, CDR1 DFQATT and CDR2 SNEGSKA (reference sequence). This CDR3 comprises 14 residues. CDR3 region: CSAQSRDGAYGYTF. The CDR3 coding sequence is TGCAGTGCGCAGAGCAGGGATGGGGCCTATGGCTACACCTTC.

V gene TRBV20-1 combines with J gene TRBJ2-7; D is unclear. The CDR3 covers 13 residues. Germline V lookup: CDR1 DFQATT, CDR2 SNEGSKA (reference sequence). The V end was cut by 5 bases, the J end by 2 bases, with 13 bases between. In DNA form, the CDR3 reads TGCAGTGCTTTCCGGACCGATACCTACGAGCAGTACTTC. Its translation: CSAFRTDTYEQYF.

This clonotype was counted a few times. This chain uses TRBV5-4 with TRBJ1-1; possible D gene TRBD1, 5 bases. V was clipped by 4 bases and J by 3 bases, with 10 bases between them. Germline V CDR1 and CDR2: SGHNT, YYREEE (reference sequence). The CDR3 has 13 residues. In nucleotides, the CDR3 is TGTGCCAGCAGCGGGGCCCAGTACACTGAAGCTTTCTTT. Protein product: CASSGAQYTEAFF.

This clonotype was seen ten or more times. V is TRBV27 and J is TRBJ2-1, with TRBD1 matching over 11 bases. The junction had 9 bases not matched to a gene; V was cut back by 6 bases and J by 8 bases. CDR1 and CDR2 (germline): MNHEY, SMNVEV (reference sequence). This CDR3 spans 15 amino acids. DNA for the CDR3: TGTGCCAGCAGCCCCCTGGGGACAGGGGGTGATGAGCAGTTCTTC. It specifies CASSPLGTGGDEQFF.

The sample holds many counts of this clonotype. The rearrangement uses TRBV10-3 and TRBJ1-5; D remains unclear. The CDR3 has 13 residues. The V end was cut by 2 bases, the J end by 3 bases, with 5 bases between. Germline CDR1 reads ENHRY; CDR2 reads SYGVKD. CDR3 nucleotides: TGTGCCATCAGTGAGAAGGTCAATCAGCCCCAGCATTTT. Its translation is CAISEKVNQPQHF.

The V call is TRBV3-1, the J call TRBJ2-5; D uncertain. Per germline, CDR1 LGHDT and CDR2 YNNKEL (reference sequence). V shed 4 bases and J shed 7 bases, with 13 bases lying between them. This CDR3 has 13 amino acids. The CDR3 reads CASSPQADGTQYF. CDR3 sequence (DNA): TGTGCCAGCAGCCCGCAGGCGGATGGGACCCAGTACTTC.

The rearrangement links TRBV11-2 to TRBJ1-1, with 12 bases lining up with TRBD1. V dropped 1 base and J dropped 1; count of bases not matched to a gene: 7. There are 18 residues in the CDR3. Germline V gene sequence: CDR1 SGHAT, CDR2 FQNNGV. The CDR3 is CASSLVLGQGAKNTEAFF. In DNA form, the CDR3 reads TGTGCCAGCAGCTTAGTTTTGGGACAGGGGGCAAAGAACACTGAAGCTTTCTTT.

There are many counts of this clonotype. This sequence joins TRBV7-6 and TRBJ2-4; 8 nucleotides agree with TRBD1. Germline V gene sequence: CDR1 SGHVS, CDR2 FNYEAQ. This CDR3 comprises 15 residues. V dropped 5 bases and J dropped 1; count of bases not matched to a gene: 4. CDR3 protein: CASSLRQGAKNIQYF. The CDR3 coding sequence is TGTGCCAGCAGCCTTCGACAGGGGGCCAAAAACATTCAGTACTTC.

This clonotype appeared many times. The chain combines TRBV6-5 with TRBJ1-1, with D unclear. CDR1 is MNHEY and CDR2 is SVGAGI in the germline V gene. V was shortened by 0 bases and J by 1 base, with 12 bases between the two germline ends. This CDR3 is built from 16 residues. The CDR3 DNA sequence: TGTGCCAGCAGTTACTCGTTTGGGGTTGAGAACACTGAAGCTTTCTTT. Amino acids: CASSYSFGVENTEAFF.

Comment on this clonotype: This sequence may be a read error, since a much larger clone differs from it by one base. The rearrangement uses TRBV5-5 and TRBJ2-4; 10 bases line up with TRBD2. This CDR3 has 18 residues. The germline V gene has CDR1 SGHKS and CDR2 YYEKEE (reference sequence). The CDR3 bases are TGTGCCAGCAGCCAAGCTCAAGCGGGGGGGCTAGCCAAAAACATTCAGAACTTC. Protein sequence: CASSQAQAGGLAKNIQNF.

This clonotype was detected many times. This chain links TRBV4-1 with TRBJ2-7; 10 bases are shared with TRBD1. The germline CDR1 and CDR2 sequences are MGHRA and YSYEKL. This CDR3 is built from 15 residues. Losses at the gene ends were 3 bases for V and 2 bases for J; bases not matched to a gene: 4. As DNA, the CDR3 is TGCGCCAGCAGCCACGGAGGACAGGGGGCCTACGAGCAGTACTTC. Its translation: CASSHGGQGAYEQYF.

This clonotype was seen at least ten times. This chain connects TRBV20-1 to TRBJ2-3; D uncertain. Germline V gene data show CDR1 as DFQATT and CDR2 as SNEGSKA (reference sequence). This CDR3 comprises 14 residues. V lost 0 bases and J 1 base, leaving 8 bases between the germline ends. CDR3 bases: TGCAGTGCTAGAGAGCCAGAGGGCACAGATACGCAGTATTTT. It translates to CSAREPEGTDTQYF.

Ten or more counts support this clonotype. The chain carries TRBV7-9 and TRBJ2-2, with D uncertain. The CDR3 has 12 residues. V gave up 5 bases and J gave up 7 bases, with 8 bases separating them. Germline loops: CDR1 SEHNR, CDR2 FQNEAQ (reference sequence). CDR3 sequence reads: CASSLLGGELFF. Here the CDR3 DNA reads TGTGCCAGCAGCCTACTCGGCGGGGAGCTGTTTTTT. The full variable domain, with the rest looked up from reference TRBV7-9 and TRBJ2-2, is DTGVSQNPRHKITKRGQNVTFRCDPISEHNRLYWYRQTLGQGPEFLTYFQNEAQLEKSRLLSDRFSAERPKGSFSTLEIQRTEQGDSAMYLCASSLLGGELFFGEGSRLTVL.

This clonotype was observed at least ten times. The J gene is TRBJ2-3, the V gene TRBV7-2; maybe TRBD2 (6 bases). Germline CDR1 SGHTA, CDR2 FQGNSA. The germline V and J ends were trimmed by 3 bases and 8 bases, with 9 bases remaining between them. The CDR3 covers 12 residues. The CDR3 sequence: CASSFQTSTQYF. CDR3 in DNA: TGTGCCAGCAGCTTCCAGACTAGTACGCAGTATTTT.

This clonotype was counted many times. V and J are TRBV28 and TRBJ2-1; no reliable D call. Deletions cut 6 bases from V and 0 bases from J, with 24 bases between. The length of the CDR3 is 19 residues. Germline V gives CDR1 MDHEN, CDR2 SYDVKM. The CDR3 DNA is TGTGCCAGCAGCGCGACGGGCCTGACCCTCGATAGCTCCTACAATGAGCAGTTCTTC. It codes for CASSATGLTLDSSYNEQFF.

This clonotype was counted at least ten times. The chain couples TRBV12-3 or TRBV12-4 to TRBJ1-5, with 9 bases matching TRBD1. With V trimmed by 7 bases and J by 0 bases, 4 bases remained unmatched. This CDR3 region has 15 residues. The CDR3 protein is CASKGQGHSNQPQHF. The CDR3, as DNA: TGTGCCAGCAAGGGACAGGGACATAGCAATCAGCCCCAGCATTTT.

This clonotype was seen many times. V is TRBV20-1 and J is TRBJ1-1, with a weak D call TRBD1 (5 bases). The CDR3 consists of 13 residues. The germline V gene encodes CDR1 DFQATT and CDR2 SNEGSKA (reference sequence). V was trimmed by 0 bases and J by 5 bases, leaving 10 bases between them. CDR3: CSAREQGETEAFF. CDR3 sequence (DNA): TGCAGTGCTAGAGAGCAGGGAGAGACTGAAGCTTTCTTT.